This TCR beta chain comes out of a study of shared clonotypes between healthy human individuals. About the study: Three CD4 naive, three CD4 memory, two CD8 naive and one CD8 memory plate were used per donor. Overall study findings and caveats: Generation probabilities were higher for clonotypes shared across all four sorted-subset donors than for unshared ones. Generally, naive subsets came out with larger estimated richness than memory subsets.

The assay was immunoSEQ multiplex PCR, and TCRdb's table has in-frame clones only and misses some. Of nearly 2 million clones detected, just under 95% appear once; the ten largest clones hold 0.95% to 1.5%. Trimming removed 0 bases from V and 8 bases from J, with 13 bases in between. Germline V gene data show CDR1 as PRHDT and CDR2 as FYEKMQ (reference sequence). The CDR3 runs to 14 residues. About this clone: The antigen is undetermined.

Terminally differentiated effector memory CD45RA+ cells were left out of the naive CD8 fraction, which was CD45RO-negative and positively selected for CCR7. None of the donors, who were healthy HIV-negative adults, had recently had acute infections or vaccinations. The sample was naive CD8+ T cells sorted from blood. This clonotype was obtained from a man aged 18 to 29 in good health. The rearrangement links TRBV13 to TRBJ1-2; TRBD1 might be the D (5 bases). DNA of the CDR3: TGTGCCAGCAGCTTAGGGCAGGGTAGTGAGGGCTACACCTTC. Amino acids: CASSLGQGSEGYTF.